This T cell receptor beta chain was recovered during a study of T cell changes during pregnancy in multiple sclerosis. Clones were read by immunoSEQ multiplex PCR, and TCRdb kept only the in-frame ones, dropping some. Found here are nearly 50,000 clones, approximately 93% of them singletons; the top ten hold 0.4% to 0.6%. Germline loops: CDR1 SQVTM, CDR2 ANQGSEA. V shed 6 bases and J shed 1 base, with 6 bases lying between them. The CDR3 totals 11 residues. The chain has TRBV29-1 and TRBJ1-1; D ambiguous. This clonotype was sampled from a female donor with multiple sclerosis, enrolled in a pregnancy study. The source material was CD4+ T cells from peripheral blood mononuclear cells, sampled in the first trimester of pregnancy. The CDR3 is CSVRGNTEAFF. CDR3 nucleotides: TGCAGCGTCCGGGGGAACACTGAAGCTTTCTTT.